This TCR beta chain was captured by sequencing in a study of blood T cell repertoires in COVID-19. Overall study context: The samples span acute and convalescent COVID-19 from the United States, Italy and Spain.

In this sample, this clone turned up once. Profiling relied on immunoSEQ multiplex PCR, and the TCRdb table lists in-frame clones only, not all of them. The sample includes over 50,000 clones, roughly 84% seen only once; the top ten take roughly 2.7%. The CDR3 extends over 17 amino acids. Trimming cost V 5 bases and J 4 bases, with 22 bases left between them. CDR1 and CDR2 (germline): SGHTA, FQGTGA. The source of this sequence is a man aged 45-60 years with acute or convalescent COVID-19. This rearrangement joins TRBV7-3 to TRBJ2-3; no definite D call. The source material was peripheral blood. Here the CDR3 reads CASSPLAASDGADTQYF. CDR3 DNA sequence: TGTGCCAGCAGCCCCCTGGCGGCGTCTGACGGCGCAGATACGCAGTATTTT. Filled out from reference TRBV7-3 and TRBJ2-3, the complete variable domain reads GAGVSQTPSNKVTEKGKYVELRCDPISGHTALYWYRQSLGQGPEFLIYFQGTGAADDSGLPNDRFFAVRPEGSVSTLKIQRTERGDSAVYLCASSPLAASDGADTQYFGPGTRLTVL.